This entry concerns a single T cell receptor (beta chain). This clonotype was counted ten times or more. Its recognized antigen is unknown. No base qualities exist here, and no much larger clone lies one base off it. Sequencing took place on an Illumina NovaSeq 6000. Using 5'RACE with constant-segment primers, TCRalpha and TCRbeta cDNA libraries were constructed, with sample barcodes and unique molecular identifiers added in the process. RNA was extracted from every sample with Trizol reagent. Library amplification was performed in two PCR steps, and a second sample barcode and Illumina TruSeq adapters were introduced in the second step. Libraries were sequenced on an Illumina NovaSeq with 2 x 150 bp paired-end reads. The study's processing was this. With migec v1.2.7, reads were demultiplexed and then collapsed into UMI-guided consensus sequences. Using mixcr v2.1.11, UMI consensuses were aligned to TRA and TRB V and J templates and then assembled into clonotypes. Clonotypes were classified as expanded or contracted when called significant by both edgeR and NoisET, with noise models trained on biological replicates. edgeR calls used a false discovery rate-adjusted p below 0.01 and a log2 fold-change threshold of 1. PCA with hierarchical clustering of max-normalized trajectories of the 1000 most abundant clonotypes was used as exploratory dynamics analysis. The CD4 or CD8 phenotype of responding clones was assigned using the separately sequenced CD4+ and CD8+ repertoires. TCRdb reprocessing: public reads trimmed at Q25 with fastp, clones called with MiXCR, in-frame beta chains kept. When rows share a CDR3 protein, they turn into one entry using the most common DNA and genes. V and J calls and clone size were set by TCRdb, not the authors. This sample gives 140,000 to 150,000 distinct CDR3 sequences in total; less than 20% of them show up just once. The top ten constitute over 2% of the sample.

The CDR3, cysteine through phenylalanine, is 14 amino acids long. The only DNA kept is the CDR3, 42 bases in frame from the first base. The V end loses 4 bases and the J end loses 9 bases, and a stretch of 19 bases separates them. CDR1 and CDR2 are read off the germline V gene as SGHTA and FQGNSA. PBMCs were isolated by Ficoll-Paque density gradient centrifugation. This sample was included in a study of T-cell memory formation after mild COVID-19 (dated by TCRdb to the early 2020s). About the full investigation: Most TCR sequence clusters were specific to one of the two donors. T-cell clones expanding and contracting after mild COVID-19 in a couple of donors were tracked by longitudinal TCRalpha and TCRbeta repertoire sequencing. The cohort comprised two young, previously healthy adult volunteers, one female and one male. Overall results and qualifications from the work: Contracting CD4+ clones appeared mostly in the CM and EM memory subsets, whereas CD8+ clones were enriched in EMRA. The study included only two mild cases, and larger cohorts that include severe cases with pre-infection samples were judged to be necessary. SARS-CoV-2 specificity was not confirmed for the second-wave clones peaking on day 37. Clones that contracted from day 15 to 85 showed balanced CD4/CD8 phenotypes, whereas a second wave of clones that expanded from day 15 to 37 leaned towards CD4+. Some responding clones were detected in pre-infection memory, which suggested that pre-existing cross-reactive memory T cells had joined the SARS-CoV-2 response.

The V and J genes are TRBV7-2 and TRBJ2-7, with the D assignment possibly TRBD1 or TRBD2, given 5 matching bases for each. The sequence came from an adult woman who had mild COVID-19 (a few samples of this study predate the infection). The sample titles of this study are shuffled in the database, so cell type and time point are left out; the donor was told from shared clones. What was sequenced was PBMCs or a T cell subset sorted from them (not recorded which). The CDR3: CASSYEGTTPRQYF. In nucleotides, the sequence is TGTGCCAGCAGCTACGAGGGGACCACCCCTCGGCAGTACTTC.